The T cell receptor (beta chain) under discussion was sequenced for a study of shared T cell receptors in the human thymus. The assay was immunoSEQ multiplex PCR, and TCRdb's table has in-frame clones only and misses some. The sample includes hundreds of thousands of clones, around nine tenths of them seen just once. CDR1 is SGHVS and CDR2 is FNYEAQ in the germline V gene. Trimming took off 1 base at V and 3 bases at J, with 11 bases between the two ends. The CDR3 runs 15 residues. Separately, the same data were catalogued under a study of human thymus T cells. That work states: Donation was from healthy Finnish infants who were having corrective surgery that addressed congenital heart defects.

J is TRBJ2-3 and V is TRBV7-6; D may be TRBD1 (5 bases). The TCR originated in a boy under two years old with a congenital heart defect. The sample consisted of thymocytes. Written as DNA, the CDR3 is TGTGCCAGCAGCTTAGTGGGGCACGGGACAGATACGCAGTATTTT. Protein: CASSLVGHGTDTQYF.